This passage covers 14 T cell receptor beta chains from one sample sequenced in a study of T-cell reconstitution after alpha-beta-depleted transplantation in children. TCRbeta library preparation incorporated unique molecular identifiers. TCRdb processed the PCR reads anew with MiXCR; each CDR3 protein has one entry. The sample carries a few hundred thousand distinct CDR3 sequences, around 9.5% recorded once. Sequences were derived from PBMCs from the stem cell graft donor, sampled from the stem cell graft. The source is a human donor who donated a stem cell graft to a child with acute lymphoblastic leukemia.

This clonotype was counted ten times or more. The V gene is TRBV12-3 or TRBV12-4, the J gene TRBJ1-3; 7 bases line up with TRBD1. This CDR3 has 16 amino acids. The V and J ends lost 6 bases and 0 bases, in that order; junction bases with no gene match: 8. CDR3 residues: CASRPGQADSGNTIYF. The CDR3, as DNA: TGTGCCAGCAGGCCCGGACAGGCCGACTCTGGAAACACCATATATTTT.

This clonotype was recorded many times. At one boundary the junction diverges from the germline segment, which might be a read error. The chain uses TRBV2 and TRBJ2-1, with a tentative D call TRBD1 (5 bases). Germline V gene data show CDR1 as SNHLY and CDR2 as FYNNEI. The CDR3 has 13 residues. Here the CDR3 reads CASSEGLGAKGIF. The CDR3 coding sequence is TGTGCCAGCAGTGAAGGATTAGGGGCGAAAGGGATCTTC. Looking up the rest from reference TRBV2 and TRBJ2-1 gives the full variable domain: EPEVTQTPSHQVTQMGQEVILRCVPISNHLYFYWYRQILGQKVEFLVSFYNNEISEKSEIFDDQFSVERPDGSNFTLKIRSTKLEDSAMYFCASSEGLGAKGIFGPGTRLTVL.

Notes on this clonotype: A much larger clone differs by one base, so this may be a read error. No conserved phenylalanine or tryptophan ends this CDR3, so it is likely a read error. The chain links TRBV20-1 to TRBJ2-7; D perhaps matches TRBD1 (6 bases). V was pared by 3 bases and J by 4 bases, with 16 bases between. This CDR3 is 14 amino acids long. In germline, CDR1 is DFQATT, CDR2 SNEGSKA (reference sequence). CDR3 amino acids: CSARFAQGLYEQYS. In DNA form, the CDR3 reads TGCAGTGCTAGGTTTGCGCAGGGGTTGTACGAGCAGTACTCC.

CDR3 DNA sequence: TGTGCCAGCAGCTTAGGGAGGGGGGCTCAGCCCCAGCATTTT. Translation gives CASSLGRGAQPQHF. The V and J genes are TRBV7-2 and TRBJ1-5; TRBD1 is a possible D gene (6 bases). The germline CDR1 and CDR2 sequences are SGHTA and FQGNSA. The CDR3 sequence is 14 residues long. Trimming took 1 base from V and 6 from J, leaving 10 bases between them.

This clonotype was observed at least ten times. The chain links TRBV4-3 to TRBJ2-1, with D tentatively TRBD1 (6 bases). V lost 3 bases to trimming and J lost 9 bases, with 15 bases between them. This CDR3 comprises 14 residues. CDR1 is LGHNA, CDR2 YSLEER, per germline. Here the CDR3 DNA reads TGCGCCAGCAGCCACCAGTCCCAGGGGCTTGAGCAGTTCTTC. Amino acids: CASSHQSQGLEQFF.

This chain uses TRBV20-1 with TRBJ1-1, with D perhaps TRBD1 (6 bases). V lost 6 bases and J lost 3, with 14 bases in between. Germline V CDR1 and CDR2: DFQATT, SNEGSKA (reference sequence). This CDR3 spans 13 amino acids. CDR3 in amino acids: CSAPIQGYTEAFF. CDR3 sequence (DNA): TGCAGTGCGCCAATCCAGGGGTACACTGAAGCTTTCTTT.

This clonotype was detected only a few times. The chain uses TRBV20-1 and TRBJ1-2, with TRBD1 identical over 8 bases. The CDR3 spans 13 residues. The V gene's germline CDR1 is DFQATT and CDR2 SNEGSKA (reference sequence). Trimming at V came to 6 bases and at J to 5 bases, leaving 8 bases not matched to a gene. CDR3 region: CSALRTGPYGYTF. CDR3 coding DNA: TGCAGTGCATTGCGGACAGGGCCTTATGGCTACACCTTC.

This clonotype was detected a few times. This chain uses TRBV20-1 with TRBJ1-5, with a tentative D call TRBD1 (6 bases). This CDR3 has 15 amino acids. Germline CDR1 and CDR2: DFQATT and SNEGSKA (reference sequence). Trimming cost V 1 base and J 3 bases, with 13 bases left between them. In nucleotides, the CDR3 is TGCAGTGCTAGAGTACCCAGGGGCACCAATCAGCCCCAGCATTTT. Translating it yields CSARVPRGTNQPQHF.

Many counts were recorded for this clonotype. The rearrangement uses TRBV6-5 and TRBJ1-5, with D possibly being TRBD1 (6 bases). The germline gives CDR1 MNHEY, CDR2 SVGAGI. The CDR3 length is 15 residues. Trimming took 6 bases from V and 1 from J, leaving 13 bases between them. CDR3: CASSAGDTSNQPQHF. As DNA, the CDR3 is TGTGCCAGCAGCGCAGGGGACACGAGCAATCAGCCCCAGCATTTT.

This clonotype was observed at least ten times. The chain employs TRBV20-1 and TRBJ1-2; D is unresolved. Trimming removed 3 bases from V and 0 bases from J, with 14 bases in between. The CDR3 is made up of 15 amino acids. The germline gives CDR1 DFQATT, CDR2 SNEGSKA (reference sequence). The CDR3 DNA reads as TGCAGTGCTAGTCCCAACGCGGGGTCTAACTATGGCTACACCTTC. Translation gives CSASPNAGSNYGYTF.

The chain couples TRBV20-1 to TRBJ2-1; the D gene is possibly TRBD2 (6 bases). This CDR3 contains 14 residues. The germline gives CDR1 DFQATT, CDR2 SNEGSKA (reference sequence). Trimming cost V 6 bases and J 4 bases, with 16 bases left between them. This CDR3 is CSAQTGLSYNEQFF. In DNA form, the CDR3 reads TGCAGTGCGCAGACGGGACTCTCGTACAATGAGCAGTTCTTC.

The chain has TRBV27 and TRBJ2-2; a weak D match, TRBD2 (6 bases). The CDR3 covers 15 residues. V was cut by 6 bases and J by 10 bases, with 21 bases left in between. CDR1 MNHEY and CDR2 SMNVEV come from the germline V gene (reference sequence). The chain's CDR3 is CASRTRDSQREELFF. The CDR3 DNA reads TGTGCCAGCAGGACCCGGGACTCCCAACGGGAGGAGCTGTTTTTT.

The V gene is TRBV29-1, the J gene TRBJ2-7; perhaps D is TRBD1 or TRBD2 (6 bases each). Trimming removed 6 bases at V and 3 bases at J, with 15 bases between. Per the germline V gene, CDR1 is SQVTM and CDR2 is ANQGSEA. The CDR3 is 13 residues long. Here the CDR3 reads CSVKGGTHYEQYF. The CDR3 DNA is TGCAGCGTGAAAGGGGGGACCCACTACGAGCAGTACTTC.

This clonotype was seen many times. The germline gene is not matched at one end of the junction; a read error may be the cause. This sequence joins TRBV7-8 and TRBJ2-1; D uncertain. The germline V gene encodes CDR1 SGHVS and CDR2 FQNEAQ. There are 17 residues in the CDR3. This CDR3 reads CVSSFAEDLPIFKEQFF. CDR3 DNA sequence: TGTGTCAGCAGCTTCGCGGAAGACCTACCAATCTTCAAAGAGCAGTTCTTC.